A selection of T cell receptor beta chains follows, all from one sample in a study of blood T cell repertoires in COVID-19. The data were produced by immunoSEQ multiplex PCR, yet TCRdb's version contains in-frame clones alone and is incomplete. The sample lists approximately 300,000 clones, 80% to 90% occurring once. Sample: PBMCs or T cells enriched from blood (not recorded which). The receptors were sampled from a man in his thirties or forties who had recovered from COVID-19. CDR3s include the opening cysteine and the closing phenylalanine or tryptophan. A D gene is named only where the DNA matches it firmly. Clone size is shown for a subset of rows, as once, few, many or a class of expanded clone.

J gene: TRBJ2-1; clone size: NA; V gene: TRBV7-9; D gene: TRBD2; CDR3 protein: CASSSDMTSGRSYNEQFF; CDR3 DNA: TGTGCCAGCAGCTCCGACATGACTAGCGGGCGCTCCTACAATGAGCAGTTCTTC
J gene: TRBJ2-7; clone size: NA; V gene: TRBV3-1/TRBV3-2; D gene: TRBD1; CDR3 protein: CASSQYRGIHEQYF; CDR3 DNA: TGTGCCAGCAGCCAATACAGGGGAATACACGAGCAGTACTTC
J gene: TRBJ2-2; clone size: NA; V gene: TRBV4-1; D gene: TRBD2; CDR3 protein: CASSPGGAVSSSNTGELFF; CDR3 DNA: TGCGCCAGCAGCCCGGGAGGAGCAGTTTCATCCTCGAACACCGGGGAGCTGTTTTTT
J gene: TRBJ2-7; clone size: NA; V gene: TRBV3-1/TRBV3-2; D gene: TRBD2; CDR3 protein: CASSLAGGEQYF; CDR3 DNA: TGTGCCAGCAGCCTCGCGGGGGGCGAGCAGTACTTC
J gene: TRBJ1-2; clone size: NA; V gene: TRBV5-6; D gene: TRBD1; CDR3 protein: CASSLRGTGYGYTF; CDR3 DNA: TGTGCCAGCAGCTTGAGGGGGACAGGATATGGCTACACCTTC
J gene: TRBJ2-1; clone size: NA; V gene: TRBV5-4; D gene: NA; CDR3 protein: CASSAGNSYNEQFF; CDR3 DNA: TGTGCCAGCAGCGCCGGGAACTCCTACAATGAGCAGTTCTTC
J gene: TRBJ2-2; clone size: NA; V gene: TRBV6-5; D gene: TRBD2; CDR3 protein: CASSYGTSGRRRELFF; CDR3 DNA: TGTGCCAGCAGTTACGGGACTAGCGGGAGGCGGAGGGAGCTGTTTTTT
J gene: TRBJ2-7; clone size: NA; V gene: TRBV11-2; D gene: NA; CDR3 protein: CASSLGGQSYEQYF; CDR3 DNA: TGTGCCAGCAGCTTAGGAGGGCAGTCCTACGAGCAGTACTTC
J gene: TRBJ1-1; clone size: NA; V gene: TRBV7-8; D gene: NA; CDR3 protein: CASSARERTNTEAFF; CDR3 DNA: TGTGCCAGCAGCGCCCGGGAGAGGACGAACACTGAAGCTTTCTTT
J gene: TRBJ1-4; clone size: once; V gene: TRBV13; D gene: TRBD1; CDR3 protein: CASSLTGTAEKLFF; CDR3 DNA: TGTGCCAGCAGCTTAACCGGGACAGCTGAAAAACTGTTTTTT
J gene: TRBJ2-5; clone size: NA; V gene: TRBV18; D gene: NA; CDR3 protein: CASSPSGTQETQYF; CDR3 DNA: TGTGCCAGCTCACCATCCGGTACTCAAGAGACCCAGTACTTC
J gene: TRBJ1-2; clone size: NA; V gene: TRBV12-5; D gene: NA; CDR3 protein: CASGSREGGYTF; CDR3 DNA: TGTGCTAGTGGTTCCAGGGAGGGCGGCTACACCTTC
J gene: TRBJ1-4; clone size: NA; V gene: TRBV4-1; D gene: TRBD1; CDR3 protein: CASSQEATGLFTNEKLFF; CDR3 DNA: TGCGCCAGCAGCCAAGAGGCGACAGGGCTATTCACTAATGAAAAACTGTTTTTT
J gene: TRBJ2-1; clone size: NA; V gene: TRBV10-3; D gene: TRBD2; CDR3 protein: CASKGTSGRGRNEQFF; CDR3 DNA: TGTGCCTCCAAGGGGACTAGCGGGAGGGGTCGGAATGAGCAGTTCTTC
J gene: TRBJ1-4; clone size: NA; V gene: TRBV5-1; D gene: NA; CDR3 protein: CASQFGGATNEKLFF; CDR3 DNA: TGCGCCTCGCAATTCGGGGGTGCAACTAATGAAAAACTGTTTTTT
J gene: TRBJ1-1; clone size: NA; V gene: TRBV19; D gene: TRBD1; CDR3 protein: CASSIGQGFTEAFF; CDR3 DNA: TGTGCCAGTAGTATTGGACAGGGGTTCACTGAAGCTTTCTTT
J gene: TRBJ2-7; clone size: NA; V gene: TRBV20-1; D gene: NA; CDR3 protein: CSAWRSLEQYF; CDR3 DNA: TGCAGTGCTTGGAGGTCTCTTGAGCAGTACTTC
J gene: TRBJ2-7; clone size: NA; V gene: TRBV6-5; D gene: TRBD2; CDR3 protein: CASPLLAGGLGEQYF; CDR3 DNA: TGTGCCAGCCCCCTGTTAGCGGGGGGGCTGGGCGAGCAGTACTTC
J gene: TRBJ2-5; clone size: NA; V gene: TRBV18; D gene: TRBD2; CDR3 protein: CASSPLAGARRETQYF; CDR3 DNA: TGTGCCAGCTCACCTCTAGCGGGAGCACGGCGAGAGACCCAGTACTTC
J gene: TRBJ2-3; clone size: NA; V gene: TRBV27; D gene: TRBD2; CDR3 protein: CATRAGGPTDTQYF; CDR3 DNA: TGTGCCACCAGAGCGGGGGGGCCTACAGATACGCAGTATTTT
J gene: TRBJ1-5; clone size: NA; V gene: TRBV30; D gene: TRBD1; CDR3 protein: CAWSVGPGGQPQHF; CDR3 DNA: TGTGCCTGGAGTGTAGGTCCAGGGGGTCAGCCCCAGCATTTT
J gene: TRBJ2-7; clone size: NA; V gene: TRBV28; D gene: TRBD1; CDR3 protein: CASSPTWVGDRGNEQYF; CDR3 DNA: TGTGCCAGCAGCCCTACCTGGGTAGGGGACAGGGGAAACGAGCAGTACTTC
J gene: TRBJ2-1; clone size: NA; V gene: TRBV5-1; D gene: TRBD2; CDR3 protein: CASRGSGRVYNEQFF; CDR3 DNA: TGCGCCAGCCGGGGTAGCGGGAGGGTCTACAATGAGCAGTTCTTC
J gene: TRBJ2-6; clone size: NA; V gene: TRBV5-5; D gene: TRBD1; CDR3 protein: CASSFTGDGANVLTF; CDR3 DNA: TGTGCCAGCAGCTTTACAGGGGACGGGGCCAACGTCCTGACTTTC
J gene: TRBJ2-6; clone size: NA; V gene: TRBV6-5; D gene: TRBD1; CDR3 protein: CAAGTGNSGANVLTF; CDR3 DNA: TGTGCCGCGGGGACAGGTAACTCTGGGGCCAACGTCCTGACTTTC
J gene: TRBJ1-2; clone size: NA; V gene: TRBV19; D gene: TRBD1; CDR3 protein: CASSQGQGGNYGYTF; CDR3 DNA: TGTGCCAGTAGCCAAGGACAGGGGGGGAACTATGGCTACACCTTC
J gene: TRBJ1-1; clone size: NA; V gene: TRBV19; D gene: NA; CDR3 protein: CASSIGYRDTEAFF; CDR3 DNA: TGTGCCAGTAGTATAGGGTACCGGGACACTGAAGCTTTCTTT
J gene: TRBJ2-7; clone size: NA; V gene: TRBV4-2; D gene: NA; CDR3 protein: CASSQDPVGEVEQYF; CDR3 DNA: TGTGCCAGCAGCCAAGATCCGGTAGGGGAAGTCGAGCAGTACTTC
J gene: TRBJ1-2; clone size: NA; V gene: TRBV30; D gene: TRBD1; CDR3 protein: CAWDRVSGYGYTF; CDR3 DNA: TGTGCCTGGGACAGGGTTAGCGGCTATGGCTACACCTTC
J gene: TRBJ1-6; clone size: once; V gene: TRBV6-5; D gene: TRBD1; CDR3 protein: CASRVTGEVSPLHF; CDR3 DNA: TGTGCCAGCAGAGTAACAGGGGAGGTTTCACCCCTCCACTTT
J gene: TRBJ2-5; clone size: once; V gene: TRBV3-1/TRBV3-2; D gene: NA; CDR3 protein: CASSQVYGGRGETQYF; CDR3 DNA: TGTGCCAGCAGCCAAGTCTATGGGGGCCGGGGAGAGACCCAGTACTTC